The 21 T cell receptor beta chains presented below share a single source sample, sequenced in a study of T cells after yellow fever vaccination. TCRdb re-analysed the 5' RACE reads in MiXCR, keeping a single row per CDR3 protein. Here the sample spans roughly 500,000 distinct CDR3 sequences, about a fifth being singletons. This sample comprised PBMCs, obtained 15 days after the yellow fever booster vaccination. These TCRs come from a man aged 30 to 45 who received the YFV17D yellow fever vaccine.

This clonotype appeared a few times. The V and J genes are TRBV6-5 and TRBJ2-3; the match to TRBD2 covers 8 bases. Germline values: CDR1 MNHEY, CDR2 SVGAGI. V dropped 4 bases and J dropped 0; count of bases not matched to a gene: 12. This CDR3 contains 18 residues. CDR3 DNA: TGTGCCAGCAGTTCGCGACCTCCGGGACTAGGTAGCACAGATACGCAGTATTTT. It specifies CASSSRPPGLGSTDTQYF.

V and J are TRBV9 and TRBJ2-7, with D possibly matching TRBD1 (7 bases). This CDR3 region has 15 residues. Trimming shortened V by 4 bases and J by 0 bases, and 14 bases separated the two germline ends. The germline V gene encodes CDR1 SGDLS and CDR2 YYNGEE. The CDR3 DNA follows: TGTGCCAGCAGCATTTCAGGGGGGAGCTCCTACGAGCAGTACTTC. It is translated as CASSISGGSSYEQYF.

In DNA form, the CDR3 reads TGCGCCAGCAGCTTACCGACTAGCTCCTACGAGCAGTACTTC. It encodes CASSLPTSSYEQYF. The chain couples TRBV5-1 to TRBJ2-7; possible D gene TRBD2, 6 bases. Looked up from germline, CDR1 is SGHRS and CDR2 is YFSETQ. This CDR3 spans 14 amino acids. The V end was cut by 2 bases, the J end by 0 bases, with 9 bases between.

This clonotype has only a few counts. The rearrangement joins TRBV6-2 or TRBV6-3 to TRBJ2-1, with 8 nucleotides matching TRBD2. The CDR3 extends over 17 amino acids. CDR1 MNHEY and CDR2 SVGEGT come from the germline V gene. With 2 bases clipped from V and 15 bases from J, the junction kept 21 bases outside the gene matches. CDR3 coding DNA: TGTGCCAGCAGTTACCGGCGGGCTAGCGGGCCCCGCTGGATTCCGTTCTTC. Translating gives CASSYRRASGPRWIPFF.

The J gene is TRBJ1-6, the V gene TRBV20-1; D possibly corresponds to TRBD1 (5 bases). Per the germline V gene, CDR1 is DFQATT and CDR2 is SNEGSKA (reference sequence). The V and J ends lost 6 bases and 5 bases respectively, with 14 bases between them. The length of the CDR3 is 14 residues. The CDR3, as DNA: TGCAGTGCGCTAAGTGGGACGGATAATTCACCCCTCCACTTT. It specifies CSALSGTDNSPLHF.

The J gene is TRBJ2-3, the V gene TRBV20-1; no firm D call. V shed 5 bases and J shed 2 bases, with 14 bases lying between them. The CDR3 length is 14 residues. Germline V gene sequence: CDR1 DFQATT, CDR2 SNEGSKA (reference sequence). CDR3 amino acids: CSAHGPIATDTQYF. CDR3 in DNA: TGCAGTGCTCACGGACCCATAGCCACAGATACGCAGTATTTT.

The chain combines TRBV20-1 with TRBJ2-7, with 7 bases matching TRBD1. This CDR3 comprises 16 residues. The germline V gene encodes CDR1 DFQATT and CDR2 SNEGSKA (reference sequence). V lost 2 bases to trimming and J lost 0 bases; unmatched junction nucleotides: 10. This CDR3 reads CSARNPGQRSSYEQYF. CDR3 in DNA: TGCAGTGCTAGAAACCCGGGACAGAGGAGCTCCTACGAGCAGTACTTC.

The table lists this clonotype with a few counts. The genes are TRBV20-1 and TRBJ2-5; 7 nucleotides line up with TRBD2. Germline trimming cut 0 bases from V and 1 base from J; bases unmatched to any gene: 5. CDR3 size: 15 residues. CDR1 and CDR2 (germline): DFQATT, SNEGSKA (reference sequence). The CDR3: CSARDMGGVQETQYF. The CDR3 coding sequence is TGCAGTGCTAGAGATATGGGGGGGGTCCAAGAGACCCAGTACTTC.

This clonotype was seen only a few times. The chain is built from TRBV7-3 and TRBJ1-1; D unresolved. Trimming removed 3 bases at V and 0 bases at J, with 5 bases between. The CDR3 is made up of 13 amino acids. The germline V gene has CDR1 SGHTA and CDR2 FQGTGA. The CDR3 here is CASSLFLNTEAFF. In DNA form, the CDR3 reads TGTGCCAGCAGCTTGTTCCTGAACACTGAAGCTTTCTTT. The whole variable domain, remainder taken from reference TRBV7-3 and TRBJ1-1, is GAGVSQTPSNKVTEKGKYVELRCDPISGHTALYWYRQSLGQGPEFLIYFQGTGAADDSGLPNDRFFAVRPEGSVSTLKIQRTERGDSAVYLCASSLFLNTEAFFGQGTRLTVV.

V gene TRBV12-3 or TRBV12-4 combines with J gene TRBJ1-2; a possible D gene is TRBD1 (6 bases). V was trimmed by 2 bases and J by 7 bases, leaving 11 bases between them. The CDR3 is 13 residues long. CDR3 nucleotides: TGTGCCAGCAGTTTATCCCCGACAGGTGGCTACACCTTC. Protein: CASSLSPTGGYTF.

V is TRBV18 and J is TRBJ2-3; 8 nucleotides match TRBD2. This CDR3 is 13 amino acids long. Per germline, CDR1 KGHSH and CDR2 LQKENI. Losses at the gene ends were 8 bases for V and 2 bases for J; bases not matched to a gene: 3. CDR3 in amino acids: CASGAGDTDTQYF. CDR3 sequence (DNA): TGTGCCAGCGGAGCGGGAGACACAGATACGCAGTATTTT.

This clonotype was picked up a small number of times. V gene TRBV11-2 combines with J gene TRBJ2-7, with D perhaps matching TRBD1 (6 bases). CDR3 length: 13 amino acids. V shed 2 bases and J shed 4 bases, with 9 bases lying between them. The V gene's germline CDR1 is SGHAT and CDR2 FQNNGV. The CDR3 nucleotides are TGTGCCAGCAGCTTACGGACAGCTTACGAGCAGTACTTC. Translating gives CASSLRTAYEQYF.

The table lists this clonotype with a few counts. V gene TRBV5-1 combines with J gene TRBJ2-4; D gene uncertain. This CDR3 is 16 amino acids long. V dropped 4 bases and J dropped 0 bases, with 14 bases sitting between them. Germline V gene sequence: CDR1 SGHRS, CDR2 YFSETQ. The CDR3 loop reads CASSMDTELAKNIQYF. The DNA for the CDR3 is TGCGCCAGCAGCATGGATACAGAGCTAGCCAAAAACATTCAGTACTTC.

This clonotype occurred a few times. The rearrangement uses TRBV7-3 and TRBJ2-1; perhaps D is TRBD1 or TRBD2 (5 bases each). V was pared by 3 bases and J by 9 bases, with 12 bases between. The V gene's germline CDR1 is SGHTA and CDR2 FQGTGA. The CDR3 runs 13 residues. For the CDR3, the DNA is TGTGCCAGCAGCTTCGGACTGGACACTGAGCAGTTCTTC. Translated, it gives CASSFGLDTEQFF.

A note on this clonotype: The junction departs from the called germline gene at one end, perhaps through a read error. The chain recombines TRBV20-1 with TRBJ2-5; D is ambiguous. The germline CDR1 and CDR2 sequences are DFQATT and SNEGSKA (reference sequence). The CDR3 runs 12 residues. As DNA, the CDR3 is TGCAGTGCTGGAGAGACGCAAGAGACCCAGTACTTC. Protein product: CSAGETQETQYF.

This clonotype was seen only a few times. V usage is TRBV20-1 and J usage is TRBJ2-1, with TRBD2 identical over 7 bases. J was trimmed by 16 bases and V by 1 base; bases with no gene match: 7. The CDR3 has 11 amino acids. The germline gives CDR1 DFQATT, CDR2 SNEGSKA (reference sequence). This CDR3 reads CSARVGAGLFF. DNA for the CDR3: TGCAGTGCTAGAGTGGGAGCGGGACTCTTCTTC.

This clonotype came up a few times. This chain connects TRBV20-1 to TRBJ2-4; TRBD2 matches at 9 bases. This CDR3 spans 14 amino acids. Germline-derived CDR1 and CDR2 are DFQATT and SNEGSKA (reference sequence). Unmatched junction bases numbered 4, after V lost 0 bases and J lost 7 bases. In DNA form, the CDR3 reads TGCAGTGCTAGAGATGCGGGAGGGTATAACATTCAGTACTTC. The encoded protein is CSARDAGGYNIQYF.

The chain's CDR3 is CASSSDSHYGYTF. The DNA of the CDR3 is TGCGCCAGCAGCTCGGACAGTCACTATGGCTACACCTTC. This chain links TRBV5-1 with TRBJ1-2; the D gene is possibly TRBD1 (6 bases). The germline V gene encodes CDR1 SGHRS and CDR2 YFSETQ. The CDR3 totals 13 residues. Trimming took 3 bases from V and 3 from J, leaving 9 bases between them.

This clonotype has a handful of counts. The CDR3 sequence is CAISEGGAGSQYF. The CDR3 coding sequence is TGTGCCATCAGTGAGGGCGGAGCCGGGAGCCAGTACTTC. V is TRBV10-3 and J is TRBJ2-5; possible D gene TRBD2, 6 bases. The V end lost 2 bases, the J end lost 10 bases, and 14 bases lay between the germline ends. This CDR3 comprises 13 residues. CDR1 is ENHRY and CDR2 is SYGVKD in the germline V gene.

V gene TRBV18 combines with J gene TRBJ2-7, with D perhaps given as TRBD1 or TRBD2 (5 bases each). V lost 3 bases to trimming and J lost 0 bases, with 12 bases between them. The germline V gene has CDR1 KGHSH and CDR2 LQKENI. This CDR3 has 15 amino acids. Written as DNA, the CDR3 is TGTGCCAGCTCACCTGGGGACGGAGGCTCCTACGAGCAGTACTTC. Residues: CASSPGDGGSYEQYF.

This sequence joins TRBV28 and TRBJ2-1; 9 positions match TRBD2. This CDR3 is 17 amino acids long. Germline CDR1 and CDR2: MDHEN and SYDVKM. The trim removed 8 bases at V and 4 bases at J, leaving 15 bases unmatched. The CDR3 is CASHWAPRLADYNEQFF. Here the CDR3 DNA reads TGTGCCAGCCACTGGGCCCCACGACTAGCGGATTACAATGAGCAGTTCTTC.